This T cell receptor (beta chain) was obtained from a study of patients and donors after allogeneic stem cell transplantation. CDR1 and CDR2 from the germline V gene are LGHNA and YNFKEQ. V shed 0 bases and J shed 1 base, with 9 bases lying between them. This CDR3 spans 16 amino acids. Via MiXCR, TCRdb re-called the RT-PCR reads, giving one row per CDR3 protein. The sample lists around 150,000 distinct CDR3 sequences, around 30% occurring once. The V and J genes are TRBV4-2 and TRBJ2-2, with D tentatively TRBD1 or TRBD2 (5 bases each). The sequence derives from a human donor who was either an allogeneic HSCT recipient or a stem cell or donor lymphocyte infusion donor (not recorded which). It is not recorded whose cells these are; they may come from a transplant donor. The source material was blood, either unsorted or a sorted T cell fraction (not recorded which). In DNA, the CDR3 is TGTGCCAGCAGCCAAGAAACTGGGGGGAACACCGGGGAGCTGTTTTTT. Its protein is CASSQETGGNTGELFF.